Sequencing of this T cell receptor (beta chain) was carried out in a study of T cells in lung cancer brain metastases. General study findings and limits: Paired lesions shared few clones; most were lesion-specific (mean Morisita roughly 0.25). Fragmented FFPE DNA may have left the infiltrating repertoire incompletely captured.

Generated by immunoSEQ multiplex PCR, the TCRdb table keeps only in-frame clones and is missing some. Of several thousand clones in the sample, 86% were seen once. For this clone: Its antigen is not identified.

Resection was for synchronous oligometastatic disease or a late solitary brain metastasis recurrence. What was sequenced was tumor tissue from the primary lung tumor. The sequence came from a man aged 45-60 years with non-small cell lung cancer.

CDR3 coding DNA: TGTGCCAGCGGAGGGAAGAACCATGGCTACACCTTC. This gives the protein CASGGKNHGYTF. The gene calls are TRBV6-5 and TRBJ1-2; D call uncertain. Looked up from germline, CDR1 is MNHEY and CDR2 is SVGAGI. The CDR3 totals 12 residues. Trimming removed 8 bases from V and 6 bases from J, with 13 bases in between.